The table lists the clone carrying this T cell receptor (beta chain) with many counts. These data come from a study of T cells after yellow fever vaccination. Study-wide context: Preparation of fractions with low cell numbers was performed using SMART-Seq v4 Ultra Low Input.

V lost 4 bases, J lost 2 bases, and 15 bases lay in between. The CDR3 has 15 amino acids. CDR1 and CDR2 (germline): SEHNR, FQNEAQ (reference sequence). A single record per CDR3 protein comes from TCRdb applying MiXCR to the 5' RACE reads. The data show about 53,000 distinct CDR3 sequences, approximately 6% seen once. Notes on the study in general: Abundant clonotypes from the bulk population could contaminate FACS-sorted repertoires. Primary-vaccination clones mostly resurfaced post-booster (nearly 97% CD4, roughly 90% CD8).

The sequencing here drew on PBMCs, either bulk or a sorted T-cell subset (CD4+, CD8+, memory, or dextramer-sorted; not recorded which), taken on the day of the yellow fever booster vaccination. This chain joins TRBV7-9 and TRBJ2-7; D is uncertain. This sequence originates from a young man who received the YFV17D yellow fever vaccine. The CDR3 sequence is CASSWTLGQTYEQYF. The CDR3 DNA follows: TGTGCCAGCAGCTGGACGTTAGGCCAGACCTACGAGCAGTACTTC.